The T cell receptor beta chain described here comes from a study of blood T cell repertoires in COVID-19. Looking at the study overall: The analysed material was cDNA or gDNA that came from T cells, B-cell-depleted T cells, or PBMCs.

Trimming took 2 bases from V and 0 from J, leaving 8 bases between them. The CDR3 sequence is 15 residues long. Germline V gene sequence: CDR1 SNHLY, CDR2 FYNNEI. Original analysis: How many nucleated cells were present was estimated from reference gene primer amplification. Measured with immunoSEQ multiplex PCR; TCRdb has only the in-frame clones, and not every one. That table supplies the V and J calls and clone size; D and trimming were determined from the DNA. The data contain around 300,000 clones, roughly 89% of them singletons. This chain uses TRBV2 with TRBJ1-3; D unresolved. The sequence was obtained from a man aged 50-60 years with acute or convalescent COVID-19. The sample was peripheral blood. Written as DNA, the CDR3 is TGTGCCAGCAGTGAATACCGAGACTCTGGAAACACCATATATTTT. It specifies CASSEYRDSGNTIYF.